The present T cell receptor (beta chain) was sequenced within a study of blood T cell repertoires in COVID-19 (dated by TCRdb to about 2020). With regard to the full study: Samples from collaborators originated in the United States, Italy and Spain and spanned both the acute and convalescent phases of COVID-19. The material from the prospective study consisted of cDNA or gDNA derived from T cells, B-cell-depleted T cells, or PBMCs. Subjects who had been exposed to COVID-19, were actively infected with it, or had recovered from it provided the deeply sampled blood TCRbeta repertoires that made up the dataset. The repertoires were released in a freely available public database intended as a resource for research on the immune response to SARS-CoV-2. Samples were obtained from the ongoing ImmuneRACE study (first 160 participants) and from about 1,300 subjects provided by 6 global collaborators. Nearly every sample came with metadata listing a de-identified subject ID, COVID-19 status, age in years and sex. Where available, HLA class I and class II types were obtained from metadata supplied by the sample provider rather than from assay-based typing. Findings and caveats that apply to the study as a whole: How much clinical and demographic metadata was included differed by source and by participant, and the metadata was provided uncurated.

Trimming costs V 2 bases and J 12 bases, and their ends lie 12 bases apart. In the germline V gene, CDR1 corresponds to SGHDT and CDR2 to YYEEEE. The CDR3 spans 13 residues, from the cysteine through the phenylalanine. The retained sequence is limited to the CDR3, 39 bases, with the frame set at the first base. TCRbeta CDR3 regions were amplified from genomic DNA by means of the immunoSEQ Assay, a bias-controlled multiplex PCR. As for how the authors treated the data: Within the assay, amplification of reference gene primers was used to estimate how many nucleated cells each sample contained. Sequence reads were collapsed and filtered to measure the absolute abundance of every unique TCRbeta CDR3 rearrangement. Productive Simpson clonality was computed per sample as the square root of Simpson's diversity index over productive rearrangements. In TCRdb, the immuneACCESS table is reduced to in-frame sequences with V and J assigned. These tables do not hold every clone; where another copy was compared, an unresolved V gene accounts for under half, and the others remain unexplained. V, J and clone size are those of that table, while D and trimming were read from the DNA. The sample table contains tens of thousands of clones; only one count was recorded for around 80% of them. The ten largest clones add up to about 14% of the sample.

This clone was recorded only once. Its antigen remains undetermined. Base quality data are lacking; no much larger clone is found one base away. Whole blood was collected in K2EDTA tubes by collaborating institutions according to the institutions' own protocols. For TCRbeta analysis, collaborator samples were shipped as frozen whole blood, as isolated PBMCs, or as DNA extracted from either sample type. Here the chain combines TRBV5-6 and TRBJ1-6; the D region possibly corresponds to TRBD1 (5 bases align). Sequenced sample: peripheral blood. The sequence derives from a woman of 80 years or more with acute or convalescent COVID-19. The CDR3 corresponds to CASSLSGAGPLHF. The DNA sequence reads TGTGCCAGCAGCTTAAGTGGGGCCGGACCCCTCCACTTT.